The clone carrying this T cell receptor beta chain occurred once. Per the germline V gene, CDR1 is DFQATT and CDR2 is SNEGSKA (reference sequence). Trimming removed 5 bases at V and 9 bases at J, with 13 bases between. The CDR3 is made up of 12 amino acids. The sample is drawn from a study of T-cell reconstitution after alpha-beta-depleted transplantation in children. TCRbeta library construction was performed incorporating unique molecular identifiers. TCRdb passed the PCR reads through MiXCR, listing each CDR3 protein once. This table holds hundreds of thousands of distinct CDR3 sequences, roughly 16% found once.

The source material was PBMCs, mostly from graft donor cells, sampled 360 days after TCRalphabeta/CD19-depleted stem cell transplant. The TCR sequence derives from a male patient aged 2 to 9 who had a stem cell transplant for acute lymphoblastic leukemia, so the T cells may come from the graft donor. The chain links TRBV20-1 to TRBJ2-2; D is uncertain. The CDR3 bases are TGCAGTGCTCAGACACCCGTAAGGGAGCTGTTTTTT. This codes for CSAQTPVRELFF.